These 17 T cell receptor beta chains came from one sample sequenced in a study of beta chain features in type 1 diabetes. Of the isolated RNA, all was reverse transcribed, and so the sequenced material was expressed TCRB transcripts. The method was immunoSEQ multiplex PCR; TCRdb's version includes in-frame clones alone and lacks a portion of them. The sample lists about 210,000 clones; about 11% were seen once. Sequencing used central memory CD4+ T cells from blood. These receptors were taken from a man younger than 35 in good health.

The chain recombines TRBV18 with TRBJ2-2; 7 bases agree with TRBD1. Germline values: CDR1 KGHSH, CDR2 LQKENI. Losses at the gene ends were 1 base for V and 2 bases for J; bases not matched to a gene: 4. This CDR3 has 16 amino acids. CDR3 sequence reads: CASSPQGTVNTGELFF. CDR3 nucleotide sequence: TGTGCCAGCTCACCACAGGGGACAGTCAACACCGGGGAGCTGTTTTTT.

This clone was counted only a few times. The J gene is TRBJ2-1, the V gene TRBV7-6; the D is unclear. Trimming stripped 4 bases from V and 2 bases from J, with 6 bases between. Germline-derived CDR1 and CDR2 are SGHVS and FNYEAQ. The CDR3 runs to 13 residues. CDR3 residues: CASSSAPYNEQFF. In DNA form, the CDR3 reads TGTGCCAGCAGCTCCGCCCCCTACAATGAGCAGTTCTTC.

The chain is built from TRBV13 and TRBJ2-5; D is ambiguous. V shed 3 bases and J shed 4 bases, with 12 bases lying between them. Germline V CDR1 and CDR2: PRHDT, FYEKMQ (reference sequence). The CDR3 contains 14 residues. This chain's CDR3 is CASSFDRSVETQYF. The CDR3 coding sequence is TGTGCCAGCAGCTTCGACCGGTCGGTAGAGACCCAGTACTTC.

This clone appeared a few times. The rearrangement uses TRBV19 and TRBJ1-2; 8 bases agree with TRBD1. The CDR3 has 14 amino acids. The germline V gene has CDR1 LNHDA and CDR2 SQIVND (reference sequence). V was clipped by 6 bases and J by 5 bases; unmatched bases: 8. DNA for the CDR3: TGTGCCAGTAGCCTGGGACAGGTCGGTTATGGCTACACCTTC. It specifies CASSLGQVGYGYTF.

This chain links TRBV30 with TRBJ2-7; TRBD2 might be the D (6 bases). TRBJ2-1 explains the end of the DNA better; the J call may be wrong. CDR3 size: 13 residues. From germline, CDR1 is GTSNPN and CDR2 SVGIG (reference sequence). The CDR3 loop is CASGRQTYNEQFF. The CDR3 DNA is TGTGCCTCTGGGAGGCAGACCTACAATGAGCAGTTCTTC.

This clone has a handful of counts. The V and J genes are TRBV7-2 and TRBJ2-1; 14 bases are shared with TRBD2. This CDR3 spans 15 amino acids. V lost 5 bases, J lost 8 bases, and 5 bases stayed unmatched. Germline V gene lookup returns CDR1 SGHTA and CDR2 FQGNSA. CDR3 DNA: TGTGCCAGCAGCCCGACTAGCGGGAGGGCCCATGAGCAGTTCTTC. It yields the protein CASSPTSGRAHEQFF. The full variable domain, with the rest looked up from reference TRBV7-2 and TRBJ2-1, is GAGVSQSPSNKVTEKGKDVELRCDPISGHTALYWYRQSLGQGLEFLIYFQGNSAPDKSGLPSDRFSAERTGGSVSTLTIQRTQQEDSAVYLCASSPTSGRAHEQFFGPGTRLTVL.

CDR3 in DNA: TGTGCCAGTTCACAGCGGGAGGGCCGACAGTTCTTC. Protein: CASSQREGRQFF. The chain has TRBV19 and TRBJ2-1; TRBD2 matches 10 bases. Germline V gives CDR1 LNHDA, CDR2 SQIVND (reference sequence). The J segment lost 13 bases and the V segment lost 8 bases, leaving 8 bases of the junction unmatched. The CDR3 has 12 residues.

The CDR3 DNA follows: TGTGCCAGCAGCAGGGACAGGGGCGACTACAATGAGCAGTTCTTC. It is translated as CASSRDRGDYNEQFF. This sequence joins TRBV7-3 and TRBJ2-1; 10 bases line up with TRBD1. Germline V gene data show CDR1 as SGHTA and CDR2 as FQGTGA. The CDR3 runs 15 residues. V was clipped by 5 bases and J by 3 bases; unmatched bases: 4.

This clone was found a few times. CDR3 nucleotide sequence: TGTGCCAGCAGTCTACGTCCAGACCTCTCCTACGAGCAGTACTTC. Its protein is CASSLRPDLSYEQYF. The chain is built from TRBV11-2 and TRBJ2-7, with D hard to call. CDR1 is SGHAT and CDR2 is FQNNGV in the germline V gene. V was trimmed by 6 bases and J by 0 bases, leaving 15 bases between them. This CDR3 has 15 residues.

V gene TRBV9 combines with J gene TRBJ2-5; D gene uncertain. The CDR3 sequence is 13 residues long. The germline gives CDR1 SGDLS, CDR2 YYNGEE. Trimming took 0 bases from V and 1 from J, leaving 4 bases between them. CDR3 residues: CASSVAVQETQYF. In DNA form, the CDR3 reads TGTGCCAGCAGCGTAGCGGTCCAAGAGACCCAGTACTTC.

The sample holds a few counts of this clone. The chain joins TRBV6-4 to TRBJ2-3, with 8 bases lining up with TRBD2. The V segment lost 0 bases and the J segment 8 bases; nucleotides outside the gene matches: 1. The CDR3 extends over 13 amino acids. Germline V CDR1 and CDR2: MRHNA, SNTAGT. CDR3 DNA: TGTGCCAGCAGTGACTCCGGGGGGGTTACGCAGTATTTT. Its translation is CASSDSGGVTQYF.

This clone was counted ten times or more. CDR3 sequence (DNA): TGTGCCAGCAGTCCCCCAGGAGAAGAGCAGTACTTC. It yields the protein CASSPPGEEQYF. This rearrangement joins TRBV6-5 to TRBJ2-7; D is undetermined. Per the germline V gene, CDR1 is MNHEY and CDR2 is SVGAGI. The CDR3 covers 12 residues. The germline V and J ends were trimmed by 5 bases and 7 bases, with 12 bases remaining between them.

This clone was detected a few times. The junction shows a germline mismatch at one end, possibly a read error. The rearrangement links TRBV7-2 to TRBJ2-7, with 8 bases lining up with TRBD2. The germline V gene encodes CDR1 SGHTA and CDR2 FQGNSA. CDR3 size: 15 residues. CDR3 in amino acids: CASSPPGRASSEQYF. DNA for the CDR3: TGTGCCAGCAGCCCACCCGGGAGGGCCTCCTCCGAGCAGTACTTC.

This clone has just a few counts. CDR3 amino acids: CASSFSSGLDTQYF. CDR3 sequence (DNA): TGTGCCAGCAGTTTCTCTAGCGGATTAGATACGCAGTATTTT. This sequence joins TRBV28 and TRBJ2-3; 7 bases match TRBD2. With 3 bases clipped from V and 5 bases from J, the junction kept 5 bases outside the gene matches. This CDR3 has 14 residues. The germline gives CDR1 MDHEN, CDR2 SYDVKM.

The chain recombines TRBV7-3 with TRBJ2-7, with D unresolved. V shed 5 bases and J shed 3 bases, with 11 bases lying between them. This CDR3 comprises 13 residues. In germline, CDR1 is SGHTA, CDR2 FQGTGA. The CDR3 is CASSVQEGYEQYF. CDR3 DNA sequence: TGTGCCAGCAGCGTTCAGGAAGGCTACGAGCAGTACTTC. Using reference TRBV7-3 and TRBJ2-7 for the parts outside the CDR3, the full variable domain is GAGVSQTPSNKVTEKGKYVELRCDPISGHTALYWYRQSLGQGPEFLIYFQGTGAADDSGLPNDRFFAVRPEGSVSTLKIQRTERGDSAVYLCASSVQEGYEQYFGPGTRLTVT.

This clone came up many times. The CDR3, as DNA: TGTGCCAGCAGCTTATACTGGGGTGCTAATGAAAAACTGTTTTTT. It yields the protein CASSLYWGANEKLFF. The gene calls are TRBV7-2 and TRBJ1-4, with no clear D. Germline CDR1 reads SGHTA; CDR2 reads FQGNSA. This CDR3 contains 15 residues. V was pared by 2 bases and J by 3 bases, with 10 bases between.

This clone has a handful of counts. This chain uses TRBV27 with TRBJ1-5; D is unresolved. V lost 3 bases to trimming and J lost 2 bases, with 8 bases between them. Germline V gives CDR1 MNHEY, CDR2 SMNVEV (reference sequence). CDR3 length: 14 residues. The DNA of the CDR3 is TGTGCCAGCAGTTTCCGGCGGGGCAATCAGCCCCAGCATTTT. This encodes CASSFRRGNQPQHF.